The clone carrying this T cell receptor beta chain turned up a few times. V lost 1 base, J lost 5 bases, and 3 bases stayed unmatched. Looked up from germline, CDR1 is MGHDK and CDR2 is SYGVNS. The CDR3 is 16 residues long. This entry comes from a study of T cells after somatic rescue of genetic block. This table comes from immunoSEQ multiplex PCR, and its TCRdb copy is limited to in-frame clones, with some not included. The data contain some 74,000 clones, roughly 90% of them seen just once; the ten biggest clones take up around 2.8%. The TCR sequence derives from a man under 40. Input material: peripheral blood mononuclear cells (PBMCs). The chain uses TRBV25-1 and TRBJ2-2; 11 bases match TRBD1. The CDR3 is CASSEWGTGGTGELFF. CDR3 DNA sequence: TGTGCCAGCAGTGAATGGGGGACAGGGGGGACCGGGGAGCTGTTTTTT.